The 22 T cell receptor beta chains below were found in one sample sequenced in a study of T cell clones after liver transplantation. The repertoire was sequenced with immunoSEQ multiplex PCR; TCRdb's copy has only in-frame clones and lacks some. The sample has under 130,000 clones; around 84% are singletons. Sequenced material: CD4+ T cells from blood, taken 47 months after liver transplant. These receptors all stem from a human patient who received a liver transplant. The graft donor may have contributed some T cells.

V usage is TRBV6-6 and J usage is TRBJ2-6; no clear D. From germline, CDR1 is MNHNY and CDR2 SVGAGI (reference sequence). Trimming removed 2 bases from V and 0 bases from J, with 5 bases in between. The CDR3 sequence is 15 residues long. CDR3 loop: CASSYLSSGANVLTF. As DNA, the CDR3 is TGTGCCAGCAGTTACCTAAGCTCTGGGGCCAACGTCCTGACTTTC.

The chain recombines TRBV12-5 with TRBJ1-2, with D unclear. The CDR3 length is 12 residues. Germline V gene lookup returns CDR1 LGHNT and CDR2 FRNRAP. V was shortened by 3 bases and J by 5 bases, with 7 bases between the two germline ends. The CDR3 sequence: CASGFDGYGYTF. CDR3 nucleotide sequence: TGTGCTAGTGGTTTCGACGGATATGGCTACACCTTC.

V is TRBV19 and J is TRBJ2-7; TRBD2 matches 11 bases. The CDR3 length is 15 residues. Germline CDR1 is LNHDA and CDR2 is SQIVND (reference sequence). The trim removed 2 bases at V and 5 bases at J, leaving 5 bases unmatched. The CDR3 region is CASSILAGGRHEQYF. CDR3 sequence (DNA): TGTGCCAGTAGTATACTAGCGGGAGGAAGGCACGAGCAGTACTTC.

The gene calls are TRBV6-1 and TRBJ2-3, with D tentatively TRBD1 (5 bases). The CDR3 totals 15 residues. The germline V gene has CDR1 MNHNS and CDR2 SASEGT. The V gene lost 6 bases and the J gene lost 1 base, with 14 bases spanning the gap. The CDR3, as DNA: TGTGCCAGCAGACCCCGGCAGGGTGGCACAGATACGCAGTATTTT. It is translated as CASRPRQGGTDTQYF.

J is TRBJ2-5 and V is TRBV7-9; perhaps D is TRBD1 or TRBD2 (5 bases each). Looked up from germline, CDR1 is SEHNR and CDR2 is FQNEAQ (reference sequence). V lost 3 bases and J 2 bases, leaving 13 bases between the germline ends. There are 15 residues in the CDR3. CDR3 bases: TGTGCCAGCAGCTTCCGCCTTGGGGGTCAAGAGACCCAGTACTTC. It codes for CASSFRLGGQETQYF.

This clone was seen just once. CDR3 sequence: CAATQGDPYEQYF. In DNA form, the CDR3 reads TGTGCCGCAACCCAAGGGGACCCCTACGAGCAGTACTTC. This chain uses TRBV6-1 with TRBJ2-7; D possibly matches TRBD1 or TRBD2 (5 bases each). Per the germline V gene, CDR1 is MNHNS and CDR2 is SASEGT. The CDR3 contains 13 residues. Deletions cut 11 bases from V and 2 bases from J, with 16 bases between.

In DNA form, the CDR3 reads TGTGCCAGCAGCCATGGGGGGAGGGTTGGAAACACCATATATTTT. Translating gives CASSHGGRVGNTIYF. J is TRBJ1-3 and V is TRBV2, with D maybe TRBD1 (5 bases). This CDR3 contains 15 residues. Trimming left V 6 bases short and J 3 bases short, with 15 bases between. Germline assignment: CDR1 SNHLY and CDR2 FYNNEI.

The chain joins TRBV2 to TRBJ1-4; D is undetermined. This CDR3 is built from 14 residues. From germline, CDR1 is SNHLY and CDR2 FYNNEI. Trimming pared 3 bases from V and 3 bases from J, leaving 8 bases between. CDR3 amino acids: CASSDPPPNEKLFF. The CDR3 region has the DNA TGTGCCAGCAGTGATCCCCCACCTAATGAAAAACTGTTTTTT. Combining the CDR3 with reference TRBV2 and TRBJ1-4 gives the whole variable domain EPEVTQTPSHQVTQMGQEVILRCVPISNHLYFYWYRQILGQKVEFLVSFYNNEISEKSEIFDDQFSVERPDGSNFTLKIRSTKLEDSAMYFCASSDPPPNEKLFFGSGTQLSVL.

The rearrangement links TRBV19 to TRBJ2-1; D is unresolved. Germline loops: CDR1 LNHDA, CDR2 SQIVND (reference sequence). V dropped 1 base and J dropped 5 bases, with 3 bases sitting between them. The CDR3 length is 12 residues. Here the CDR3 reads CASSIANNEQFF. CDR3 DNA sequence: TGTGCCAGTAGTATAGCTAACAATGAGCAGTTCTTC. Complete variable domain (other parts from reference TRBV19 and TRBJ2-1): DGGITQSPKYLFRKEGQNVTLSCEQNLNHDAMYWYRQDPGQGLRLIYYSQIVNDFQKGDIAEGYSVSREKKESFPLTVTSAQKNPTAFYLCASSIANNEQFFGPGTRLTVL.

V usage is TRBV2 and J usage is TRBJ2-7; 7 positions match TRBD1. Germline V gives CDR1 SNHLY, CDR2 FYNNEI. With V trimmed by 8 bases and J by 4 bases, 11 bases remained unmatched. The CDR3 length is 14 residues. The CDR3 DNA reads TGTGCCAGCTTTAGCCGGGACAGAACTTACGAGCAGTACTTC. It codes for CASFSRDRTYEQYF.

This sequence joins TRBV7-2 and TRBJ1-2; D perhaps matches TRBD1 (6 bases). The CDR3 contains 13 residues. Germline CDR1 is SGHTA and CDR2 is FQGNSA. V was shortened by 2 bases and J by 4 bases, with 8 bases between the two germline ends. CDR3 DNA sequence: TGTGCCAGCAGCTTACCCAGGGGCTATGGCTACACCTTC. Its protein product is CASSLPRGYGYTF.

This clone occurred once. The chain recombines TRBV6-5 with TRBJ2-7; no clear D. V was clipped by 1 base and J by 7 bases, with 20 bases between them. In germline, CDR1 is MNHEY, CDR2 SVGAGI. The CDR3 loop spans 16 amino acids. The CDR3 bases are TGTGCCAGCAGTTACTACTCCCCGGCCTCCTCGGGTGAGCAGTACTTC. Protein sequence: CASSYYSPASSGEQYF.

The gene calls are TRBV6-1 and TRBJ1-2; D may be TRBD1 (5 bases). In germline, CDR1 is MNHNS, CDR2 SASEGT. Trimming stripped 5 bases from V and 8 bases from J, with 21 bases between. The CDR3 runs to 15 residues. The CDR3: CASSTRGVQLWGYTF. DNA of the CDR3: TGTGCCAGCAGTACCCGGGGGGTACAACTTTGGGGCTACACCTTC.

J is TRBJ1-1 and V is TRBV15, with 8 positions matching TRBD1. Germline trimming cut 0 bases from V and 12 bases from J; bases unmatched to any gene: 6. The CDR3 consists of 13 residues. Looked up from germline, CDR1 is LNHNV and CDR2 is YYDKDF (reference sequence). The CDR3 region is CATSRETRGLTFF. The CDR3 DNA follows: TGTGCCACCAGCAGAGAGACCAGGGGGCTGACTTTCTTT.

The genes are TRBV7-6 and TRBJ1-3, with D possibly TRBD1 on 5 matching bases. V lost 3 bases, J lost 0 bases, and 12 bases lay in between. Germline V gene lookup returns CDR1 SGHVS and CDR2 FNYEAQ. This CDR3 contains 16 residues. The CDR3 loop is CASSLSAQVSGNTIYF. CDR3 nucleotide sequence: TGTGCCAGCAGCTTGTCAGCACAGGTCTCTGGAAACACCATATATTTT.

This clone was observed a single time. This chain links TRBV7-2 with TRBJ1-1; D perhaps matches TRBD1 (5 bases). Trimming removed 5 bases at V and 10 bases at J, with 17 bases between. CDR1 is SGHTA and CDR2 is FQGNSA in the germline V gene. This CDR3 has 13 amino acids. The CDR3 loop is CASSKTGNGVAFF. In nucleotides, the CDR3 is TGTGCCAGCAGCAAAACAGGAAATGGAGTAGCTTTCTTT.

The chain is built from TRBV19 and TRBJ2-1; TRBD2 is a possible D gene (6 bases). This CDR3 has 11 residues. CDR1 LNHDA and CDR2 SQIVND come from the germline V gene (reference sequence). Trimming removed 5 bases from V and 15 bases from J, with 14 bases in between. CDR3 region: CASSAGPSGFF. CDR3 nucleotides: TGTGCCAGTAGTGCGGGACCCTCGGGGTTCTTC.

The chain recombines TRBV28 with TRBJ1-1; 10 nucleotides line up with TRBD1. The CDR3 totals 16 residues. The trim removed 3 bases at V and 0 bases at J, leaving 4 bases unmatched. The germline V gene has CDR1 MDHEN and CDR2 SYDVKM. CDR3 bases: TGTGCCAGCAGTTTTCGAGACAGGGGGCTGAACACTGAAGCTTTCTTT. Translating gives CASSFRDRGLNTEAFF.

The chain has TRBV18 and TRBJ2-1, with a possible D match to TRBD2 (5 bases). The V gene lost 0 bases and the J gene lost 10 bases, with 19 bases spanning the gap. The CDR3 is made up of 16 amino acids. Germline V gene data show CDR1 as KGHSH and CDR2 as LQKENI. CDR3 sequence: CASSPPEGGHRGEQFF. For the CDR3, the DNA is TGTGCCAGCTCACCACCTGAGGGCGGGCACCGAGGAGAGCAGTTCTTC.

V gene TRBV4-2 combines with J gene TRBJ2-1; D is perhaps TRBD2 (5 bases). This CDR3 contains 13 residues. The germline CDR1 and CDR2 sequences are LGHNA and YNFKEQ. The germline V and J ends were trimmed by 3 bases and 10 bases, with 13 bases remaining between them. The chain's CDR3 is CASSHLARGEQFF. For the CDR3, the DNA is TGTGCCAGCAGCCATTTGGCCAGAGGGGAGCAGTTCTTC.

The CDR3 here is CASRRTQSSYNEQFF. In DNA, the CDR3 is TGTGCCAGCAGACGGACTCAGAGCTCCTACAATGAGCAGTTCTTC. This chain joins TRBV5-6 and TRBJ2-1; tentatively, D is TRBD2 (5 bases). Trimming removed 5 bases from V and 0 bases from J, with 12 bases in between. Per germline, CDR1 SGHDT and CDR2 YYEEEE. The CDR3 has 15 amino acids.

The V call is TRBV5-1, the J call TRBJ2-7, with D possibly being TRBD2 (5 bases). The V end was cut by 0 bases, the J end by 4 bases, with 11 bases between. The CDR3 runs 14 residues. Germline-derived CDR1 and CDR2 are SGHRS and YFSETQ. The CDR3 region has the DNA TGCGCCAGCAGCTTGGAGGCGGGCAGATACGAGCAGTACTTC. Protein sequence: CASSLEAGRYEQYF.